This TCR beta chain comes out of a study of vaccination effects on CD4 cells after COVID-19. Comments on this clone: Antigen unknown.

The method was immunoSEQ multiplex PCR; TCRdb's version includes in-frame clones alone and lacks a portion of them. The table has fewer than 85,000 clones, 76% seen once; the top ten hold 0.8% to 1%. Ahead of sequencing, the ViraFEST assay grew antigen-specific CD4+ T cells using viral peptide pools. Following a roughly 11-day culture, CD4+ T cells were purified. Two doses of BNT162b2 or mRNA-1273 vaccine were administered to participants. Days 3 and 7 saw half the medium replaced with IL-2 medium. The CDR3 sequence is 14 residues long. V lost 6 bases, J lost 8 bases, and 8 bases stayed unmatched. Germline V gene lookup returns CDR1 KGHSH and CDR2 LQKENI. Findings and limits, study-wide: Just 1 of 255 vaccine-induced clones in healthy recipients was cross-reactive. Convalescent patients were scarce, and early post-infection timepoints were absent.

The clonotype comes from a human donor who received a COVID-19 vaccine. The chain has TRBV18 and TRBJ1-3; 9 bases are a match to TRBD1. Here the sequenced sample was CD4+ T cells from PBMCs cultured with HCoV-OC43 spike peptides, taken after COVID-19 vaccination. Subset noted: HCoV-OC43 spike overlapping peptide pool stimulation. The CDR3 region is CASSPNRGQDTIYF. In DNA form, the CDR3 reads TGTGCCAGCTCCCCCAACAGGGGGCAAGACACCATATATTTT.